These T cell receptor beta chains were read from a single sample in a study of T cell repertoires in cytomegalovirus infection. The antigens these receptors bind are not known. TCRdb processed the reads anew with MiXCR; each CDR3 protein has one entry. The sample yields almost 90,000 distinct CDR3 sequences, approximately 32% seen once. Sequenced material: CD8+ T cells from cultured PBMCs, taken from culture after CMV antigen stimulation. All receptors derive from a human donor in good health (CMV status not recorded). Some clones in this sample may be carry-over from other donors' samples. CDR3s include the opening cysteine and the closing phenylalanine or tryptophan. A D gene is named only where the DNA matches it firmly. Clone size is stated in some rows and not others, as once, few, many or a class when expanded.

cdr3_length	d_call	v_call	j_call	clone_size	cdr3_nt	cdr3_aa
16	TRBD2	TRBV5-1	TRBJ2-5	few	TGCGCCAGCAGCTCTGGACTAGTATGGGTAAAAGAGACCCAGTACTTC	CASSSGLVWVKETQYF
12	TRBD1	TRBV12-5	TRBJ2-7	few	TGTGCTAGTGGGACAGGGGGCGCCGAGCAGTACTTC	CASGTGGAEQYF
15	TRBD2	TRBV20-1	TRBJ2-7	NA	TGCAGTGCTCCCCAGCTAGCGGGGGGTCTGAACGAGCAGTACTTC	CSAPQLAGGLNEQYF
14	TRBD1	TRBV4-1	TRBJ2-5	NA	TGCGCCAGCAGCCAAAGGACAGGGCAAGAGACCCAGTACTTC	CASSQRTGQETQYF
15	TRBD1	TRBV28	TRBJ1-5	NA	TGTGCCAGCACTGGGACAGGTCGTGGAGGTCAGCCCCAGCATTTT	CASTGTGRGGQPQHF
13	NA	TRBV12-3/TRBV12-4	TRBJ2-2	few	TGTGCCAGCAGTCAAGTACTGGGCGGGGAGCTGTTTTTT	CASSQVLGGELFF
14	NA	TRBV7-4	TRBJ1-2	NA	TGTGCCAGCAGCGAAGAGGACCGAGTCGATTGCTACACCTTC	CASSEEDRVDCYTF
14	NA	TRBV7-2	TRBJ2-7	few	TGTGCCAGCAGCTTAGGGGGGGCGTCCTACGAGCAGTACTTC	CASSLGGASYEQYF
16	TRBD2	TRBV4-1	TRBJ2-1	few	TGCGCCAGCAGCCAAGAGCTAGCGGGGGCATACAATGAGCAGTTCTTC	CASSQELAGAYNEQFF
15	NA	TRBV19	TRBJ2-2	NA	TGTGCCAGTAGTCCCTATAACACAAACACCGGGGAGCTGTTTTTT	CASSPYNTNTGELFF
12	NA	TRBV2	TRBJ1-2	NA	TGTGCCAGCCTACAGGGCTTTTCGGGCTACACCTTC	CASLQGFSGYTF
15	TRBD2	TRBV7-9	TRBJ2-7	few	TGTGCCAGCAGCCCCGGGACTAGCGATTCTAACGAGCAGTACTTC	CASSPGTSDSNEQYF
12	NA	TRBV27	TRBJ1-6	NA	TGTGCCAGCAGGGACCCAAATTCACCCTTCCACTTT	CASRDPNSPFHF
16	TRBD1	TRBV7-8	TRBJ1-5	few	TGTGCCAGCAGCTTAGGAGCGACAGGGGAATTTCAGCCCCAGCATTTT	CASSLGATGEFQPQHF
13	NA	TRBV20-1	TRBJ2-2	once	TGCAGTGCTAGACCCTCAAACACCGGGGAGCTGTTTTTT	CSARPSNTGELFF
17	NA	TRBV20-1	TRBJ1-1	few	TGCAGTGCTAGAGATGTCAATCCGGGACCCCGAGGCGCTGAAGCTTTCTTT	CSARDVNPGPRGAEAFF
13	NA	TRBV20-1	TRBJ1-2	NA	TGCAGTGCTAGATCGGACACGAACTATGGCTACACCTTC	CSARSDTNYGYTF
13	NA	TRBV6-6	TRBJ1-1	NA	TGTGCCAGCAGTAGCACAGCCAACACTGAAGCTTTCTTT	CASSSTANTEAFF
15	TRBD1	TRBV4-1	TRBJ1-1	NA	TGCGCCAGCAGCCAAGACGGACAGGGCTTCACTGAAGCTTTCTTT	CASSQDGQGFTEAFF
15	NA	TRBV9	TRBJ2-3	NA	TGTGCCAGCAGGAGGGACCCCAGGGGCCCAGATACGCAGTATTTT	CASRRDPRGPDTQYF
15	NA	TRBV7-9	TRBJ1-1	few	TGTGCCAGCAGCCGCCCGGGAATTAAGAACACTGAAGCTTTCTTT	CASSRPGIKNTEAFF
14	NA	TRBV19	TRBJ1-2	many	TGTGCCAGTAGTATAGGCCCCACGAACTATGGCTACACCTTC	CASSIGPTNYGYTF
15	TRBD2	TRBV6-6	TRBJ2-7	many	TGTGCCAGCAGGATAGATAGCGGGGGGGGCTACGAGCAGTACTTC	CASRIDSGGGYEQYF
16	NA	TRBV12-3/TRBV12-4	TRBJ1-1	NA	TGTGCCAGCAATCCAAACGGGGCGGCCATGAACACTGAAGCTTTCTTT	CASNPNGAAMNTEAFF
15	NA	TRBV4-1	TRBJ2-1	many	TGCGCCAGCAGCCAAGAGCGGGATTCCTACAATGAGCAGTTCTTC	CASSQERDSYNEQFF
14	TRBD1	TRBV13	TRBJ1-2	few	TGTGCCAGCAGCTTAGGCAGGGGGGACTATGGCTACACCTTC	CASSLGRGDYGYTF
15	NA	TRBV4-1	TRBJ1-2	NA	TGCGCCAGCAGCCAAAAACAGGGCAGTGGTGCGGGCTACACCTTC	CASSQKQGSGAGYTF
15	NA	TRBV29-1	TRBJ2-3	few	TGCAGCGTCCATCCACCGGGACATAGCACAGATACGCAGTATTTT	CSVHPPGHSTDTQYF
10	NA	TRBV29-1	TRBJ1-1	NA	TGCAGCGGGCAGAACACTGAAGCTTTCTTT	CSGQNTEAFF
14	NA	TRBV25-1	TRBJ1-2	few	TGTGCCAGCAGTGCAGGGGATTGGGGCTATGGCTACACCTTC	CASSAGDWGYGYTF
15	NA	TRBV7-6	TRBJ1-1	few	TGTGCCAGCAGCTTAGCGGGGGACGGATGGACTGAAGCTTTCTTT	CASSLAGDGWTEAFF